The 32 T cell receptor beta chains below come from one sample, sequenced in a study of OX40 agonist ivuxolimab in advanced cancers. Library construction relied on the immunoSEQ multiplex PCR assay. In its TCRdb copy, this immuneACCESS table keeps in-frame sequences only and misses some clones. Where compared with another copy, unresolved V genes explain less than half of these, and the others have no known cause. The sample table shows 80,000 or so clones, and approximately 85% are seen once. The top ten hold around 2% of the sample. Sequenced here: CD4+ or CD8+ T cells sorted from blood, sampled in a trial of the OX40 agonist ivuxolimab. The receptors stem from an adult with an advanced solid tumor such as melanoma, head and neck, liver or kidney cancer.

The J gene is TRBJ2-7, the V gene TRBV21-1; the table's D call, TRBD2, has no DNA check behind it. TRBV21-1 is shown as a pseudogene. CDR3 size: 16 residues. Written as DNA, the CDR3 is TGTGCCAGCAGCAAAGCGCGGCGCCTAAGCTCCTACGAGCAGTACTTC. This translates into CASSKARRLSSYEQYF.

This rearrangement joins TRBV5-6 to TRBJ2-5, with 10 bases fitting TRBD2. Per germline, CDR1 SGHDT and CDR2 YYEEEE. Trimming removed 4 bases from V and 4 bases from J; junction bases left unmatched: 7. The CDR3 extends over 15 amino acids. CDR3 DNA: TGTGCCAGCAGCCCCCGAGTAGCGGGGGGAGAGACCCAGTACTTC. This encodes CASSPRVAGGETQYF.

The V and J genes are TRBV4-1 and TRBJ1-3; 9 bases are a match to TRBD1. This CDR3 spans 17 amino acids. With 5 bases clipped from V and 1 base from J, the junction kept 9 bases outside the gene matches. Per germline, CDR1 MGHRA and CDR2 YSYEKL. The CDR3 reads CASSMPGQGVSGNTIYF. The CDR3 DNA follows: TGCGCCAGCAGCATGCCGGGACAGGGCGTGTCTGGAAACACCATATATTTT.

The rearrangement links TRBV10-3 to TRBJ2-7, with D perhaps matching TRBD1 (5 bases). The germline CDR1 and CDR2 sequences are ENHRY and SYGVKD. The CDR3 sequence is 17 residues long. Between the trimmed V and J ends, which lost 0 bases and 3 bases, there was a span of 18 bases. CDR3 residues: CAISESAPQGSHYEQYF. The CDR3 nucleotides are TGTGCCATCAGTGAGTCCGCCCCCCAGGGTTCCCACTACGAGCAGTACTTC.

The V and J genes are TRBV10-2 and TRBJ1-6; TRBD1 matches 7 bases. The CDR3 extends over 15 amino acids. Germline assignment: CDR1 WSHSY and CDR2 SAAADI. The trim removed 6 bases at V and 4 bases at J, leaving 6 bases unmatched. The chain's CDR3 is CASRGGDSYNSPLHF. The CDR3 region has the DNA TGCGCCAGCAGGGGAGGGGACAGTTATAATTCACCCCTCCACTTT.

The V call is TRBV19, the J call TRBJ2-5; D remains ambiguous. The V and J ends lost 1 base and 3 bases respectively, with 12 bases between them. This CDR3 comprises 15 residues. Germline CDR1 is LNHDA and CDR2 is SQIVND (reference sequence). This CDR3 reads CASSIGGWSEETQYF. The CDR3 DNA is TGTGCCAGTAGTATAGGGGGATGGAGTGAAGAGACCCAGTACTTC.

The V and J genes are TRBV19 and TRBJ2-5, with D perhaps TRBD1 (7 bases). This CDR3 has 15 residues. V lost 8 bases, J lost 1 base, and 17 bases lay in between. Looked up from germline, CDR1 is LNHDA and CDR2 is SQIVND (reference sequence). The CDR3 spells CASGGLGQFQETQYF. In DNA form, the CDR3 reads TGTGCCAGTGGGGGACTGGGACAGTTCCAAGAGACCCAGTACTTC.

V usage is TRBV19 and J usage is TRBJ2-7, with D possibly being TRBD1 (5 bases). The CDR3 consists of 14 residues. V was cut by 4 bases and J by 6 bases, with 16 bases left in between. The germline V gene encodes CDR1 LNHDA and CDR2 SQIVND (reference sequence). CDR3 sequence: CASSTISTVGEQYF. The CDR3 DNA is TGTGCCAGTAGTACCATCTCGACAGTGGGCGAGCAGTACTTC.

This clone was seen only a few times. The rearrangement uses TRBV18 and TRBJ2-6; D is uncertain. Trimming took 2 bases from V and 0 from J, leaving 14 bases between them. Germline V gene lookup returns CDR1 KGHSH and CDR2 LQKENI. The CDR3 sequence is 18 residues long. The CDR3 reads CASSPLTRSDSGANVLTF. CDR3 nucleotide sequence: TGTGCCAGCTCACCATTGACAAGAAGCGACTCTGGGGCCAACGTCCTGACTTTC.

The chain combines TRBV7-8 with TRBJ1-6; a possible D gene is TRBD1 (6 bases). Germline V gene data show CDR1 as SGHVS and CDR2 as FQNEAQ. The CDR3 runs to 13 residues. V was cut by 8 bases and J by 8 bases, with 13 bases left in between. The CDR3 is CASCTGADSPLHF. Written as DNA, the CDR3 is TGTGCCAGCTGCACGGGGGCTGATTCACCCCTCCACTTT.

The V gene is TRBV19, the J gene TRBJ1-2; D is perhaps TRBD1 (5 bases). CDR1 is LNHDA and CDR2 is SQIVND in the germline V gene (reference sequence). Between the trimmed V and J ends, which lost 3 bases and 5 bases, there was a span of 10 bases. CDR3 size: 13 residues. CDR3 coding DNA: TGTGCCAGTAGTATCGGCAGGGATTATGGCTACACCTTC. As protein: CASSIGRDYGYTF.

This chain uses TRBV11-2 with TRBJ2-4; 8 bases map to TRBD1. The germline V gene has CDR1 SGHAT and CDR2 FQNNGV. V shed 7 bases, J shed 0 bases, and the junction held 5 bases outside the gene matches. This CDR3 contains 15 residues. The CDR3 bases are TGTGCCAGCACAGGACAGGGATTAGCCAAAAACATTCAGTACTTC. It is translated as CASTGQGLAKNIQYF. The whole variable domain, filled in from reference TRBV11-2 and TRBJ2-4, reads EAGVAQSPRYKIIEKRQSVAFWCNPISGHATLYWYQQILGQGPKLLIQFQNNGVVDDSQLPKDRFSAERLKGVDSTLKIQPAKLEDSAVYLCASTGQGLAKNIQYFGAGTRLSVL.

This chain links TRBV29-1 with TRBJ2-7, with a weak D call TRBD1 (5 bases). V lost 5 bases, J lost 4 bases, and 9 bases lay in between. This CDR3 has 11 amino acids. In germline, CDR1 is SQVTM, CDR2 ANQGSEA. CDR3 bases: TGCAGCGTTCTGACAGTATACGAGCAGTACTTC. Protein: CSVLTVYEQYF.

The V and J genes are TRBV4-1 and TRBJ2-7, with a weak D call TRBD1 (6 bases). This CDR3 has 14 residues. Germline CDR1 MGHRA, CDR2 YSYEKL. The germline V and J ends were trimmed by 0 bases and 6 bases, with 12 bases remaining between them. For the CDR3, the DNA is TGCGCCAGCAGCCAAGAAACAGGGAAGGCCGAGCAGTACTTC. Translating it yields CASSQETGKAEQYF.

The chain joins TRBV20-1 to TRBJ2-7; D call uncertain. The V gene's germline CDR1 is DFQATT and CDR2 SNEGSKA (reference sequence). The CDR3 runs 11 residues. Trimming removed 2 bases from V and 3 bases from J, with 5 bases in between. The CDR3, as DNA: TGCAGTGCTAGACAGGTCTACGAGCAGTACTTC. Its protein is CSARQVYEQYF.

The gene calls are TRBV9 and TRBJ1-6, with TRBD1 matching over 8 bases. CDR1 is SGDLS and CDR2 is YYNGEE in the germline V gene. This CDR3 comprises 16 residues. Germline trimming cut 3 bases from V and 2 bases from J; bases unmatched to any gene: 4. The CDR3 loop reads CASSGGQATYNSPLHF. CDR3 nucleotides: TGTGCCAGCAGCGGGGGACAGGCGACCTATAATTCACCCCTCCACTTT. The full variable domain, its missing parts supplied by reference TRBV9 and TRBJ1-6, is DSGVTQTPKHLITATGQRVTLRCSPRSGDLSVYWYQQSLDQGLQFLIQYYNGEERAKGNILERFSAQQFPDLHSELNLSSLELGDSALYFCASSGGQATYNSPLHFGNGTRLTVT.

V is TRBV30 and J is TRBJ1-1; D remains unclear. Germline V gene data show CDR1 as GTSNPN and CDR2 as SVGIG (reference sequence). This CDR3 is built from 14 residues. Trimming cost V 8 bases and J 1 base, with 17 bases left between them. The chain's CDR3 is CARSSGPPNTEAFF. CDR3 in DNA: TGTGCCCGGTCTTCCGGGCCGCCGAACACTGAAGCTTTCTTT.

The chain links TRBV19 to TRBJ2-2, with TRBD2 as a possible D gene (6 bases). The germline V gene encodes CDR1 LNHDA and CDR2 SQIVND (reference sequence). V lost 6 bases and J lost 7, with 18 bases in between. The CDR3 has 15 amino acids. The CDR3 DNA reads TGTGCCAGTAGCCGCGTTGGAGGGGTGAGCGGGGAGCTGTTTTTT. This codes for CASSRVGGVSGELFF.

The CDR3 sequence: CASTRGSYGYTF. The CDR3 DNA sequence: TGTGCCAGCACTAGGGGGTCCTATGGCTACACCTTC. The genes are TRBV25-1 and TRBJ1-2; a weak D match, TRBD1 (6 bases). This CDR3 region has 12 residues. Trimming took off 7 bases at V and 4 bases at J, with 10 bases between the two ends. Germline V lookup: CDR1 MGHDK, CDR2 SYGVNS.

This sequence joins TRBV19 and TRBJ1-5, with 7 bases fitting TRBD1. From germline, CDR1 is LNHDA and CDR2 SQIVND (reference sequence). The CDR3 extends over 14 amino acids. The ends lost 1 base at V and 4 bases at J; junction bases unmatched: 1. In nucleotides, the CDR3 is TGTGCCAGTAGTATAGTGACAGGGAATCAGCCCCAGCATTTT. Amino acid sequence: CASSIVTGNQPQHF.

CDR3 residues: CASSFTGLMNTEAFF. CDR3 in DNA: TGCGCCAGCAGCTTTACAGGGCTAATGAACACTGAAGCTTTCTTT. V gene TRBV5-1 combines with J gene TRBJ1-1, with D perhaps TRBD1 (6 bases). Trimming took off 2 bases at V and 0 bases at J, with 11 bases between the two ends. Germline-derived CDR1 and CDR2 are SGHRS and YFSETQ. CDR3 length: 15 residues.

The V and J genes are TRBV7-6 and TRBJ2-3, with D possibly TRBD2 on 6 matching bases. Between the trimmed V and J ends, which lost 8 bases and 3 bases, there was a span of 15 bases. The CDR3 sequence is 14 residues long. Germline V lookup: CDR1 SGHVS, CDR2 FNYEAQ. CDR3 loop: CASSLGRGTDTQYF. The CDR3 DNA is TGTGCCAGCTCCCTAGGGCGGGGTACAGATACGCAGTATTTT.

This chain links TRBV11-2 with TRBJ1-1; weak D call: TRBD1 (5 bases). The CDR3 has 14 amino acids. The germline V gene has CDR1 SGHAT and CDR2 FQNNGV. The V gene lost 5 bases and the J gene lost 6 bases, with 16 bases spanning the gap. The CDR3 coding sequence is TGTGCCAGCAGCCGCACGGAGGGGCGAGCTGAAGCTTTCTTT. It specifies CASSRTEGRAEAFF.

The DNA of the CDR3 is TGCGCCAGCAGCTTTCGGACAGGGGCTTACGAGCAGTACTTC. Its protein is CASSFRTGAYEQYF. The rearrangement joins TRBV5-1 to TRBJ2-7; 9 nucleotides align to TRBD1. J was trimmed by 4 bases and V by 2 bases; bases with no gene match: 4. This CDR3 region has 14 residues. Germline V lookup: CDR1 SGHRS, CDR2 YFSETQ. The variable domain in full, completed from reference TRBV5-1 and TRBJ2-7, reads KAGVTQTPRYLIKTRGQQVTLSCSPISGHRSVSWYQQTPGQGLQFLFEYFSETQRNKGNFPGRFSGRQFSNSRSEMNVSTLELGDSALYLCASSFRTGAYEQYFGPGTRLTVT.

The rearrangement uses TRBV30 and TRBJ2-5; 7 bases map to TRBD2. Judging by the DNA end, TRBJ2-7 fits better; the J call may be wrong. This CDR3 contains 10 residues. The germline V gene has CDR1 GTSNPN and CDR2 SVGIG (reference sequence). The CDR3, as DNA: TGTGCCTGGGGGGGGGTCGAGCAGTACTTC. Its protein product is CAWGGVEQYF.

The CDR3 reads CASSSAEGTEAFF. The CDR3 DNA reads as TGTGCCAGCAGCTCGGCCGAGGGGACTGAAGCTTTCTTT. J is TRBJ1-1 and V is TRBV7-6; TRBD1 is a possible D gene (5 bases). V lost 4 bases and J lost 5, with 11 bases in between. CDR1 is SGHVS and CDR2 is FNYEAQ in the germline V gene. The CDR3 is made up of 13 amino acids.

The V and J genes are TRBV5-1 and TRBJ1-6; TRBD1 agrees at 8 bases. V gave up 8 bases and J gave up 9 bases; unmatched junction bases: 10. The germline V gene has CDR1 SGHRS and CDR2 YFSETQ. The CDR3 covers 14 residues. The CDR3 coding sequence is TGCGCCAGTTCCGGGACAGGAATTGGTTCACCCCTCCACTTT. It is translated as CASSGTGIGSPLHF.

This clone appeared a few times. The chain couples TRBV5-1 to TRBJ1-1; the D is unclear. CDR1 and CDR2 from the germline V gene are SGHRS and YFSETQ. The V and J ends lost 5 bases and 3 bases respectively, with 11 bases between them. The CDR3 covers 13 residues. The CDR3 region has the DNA TGCGCCAGCAGAGGAACGAGGGACACTGAAGCTTTCTTT. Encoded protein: CASRGTRDTEAFF.

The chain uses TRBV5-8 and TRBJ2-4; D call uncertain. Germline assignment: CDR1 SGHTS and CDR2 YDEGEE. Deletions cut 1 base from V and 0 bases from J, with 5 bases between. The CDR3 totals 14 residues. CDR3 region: CASSLRGAKNIQYF. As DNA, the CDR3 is TGTGCCAGCAGCTTGCGTGGAGCCAAAAACATTCAGTACTTC.

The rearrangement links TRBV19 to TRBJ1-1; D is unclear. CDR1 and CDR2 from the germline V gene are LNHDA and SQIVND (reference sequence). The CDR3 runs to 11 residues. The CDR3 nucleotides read TGTGCTTGCCGAAGAAACACTGAAGCTTTCTTT. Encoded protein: CACRRNTEAFF.

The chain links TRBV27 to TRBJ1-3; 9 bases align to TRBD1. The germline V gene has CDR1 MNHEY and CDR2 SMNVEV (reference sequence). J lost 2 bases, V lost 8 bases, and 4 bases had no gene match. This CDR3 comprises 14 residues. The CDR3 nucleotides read TGTGCCAGCGGACAGGGGTTCCCTGGAAACACCATATATTTT. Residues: CASGQGFPGNTIYF.

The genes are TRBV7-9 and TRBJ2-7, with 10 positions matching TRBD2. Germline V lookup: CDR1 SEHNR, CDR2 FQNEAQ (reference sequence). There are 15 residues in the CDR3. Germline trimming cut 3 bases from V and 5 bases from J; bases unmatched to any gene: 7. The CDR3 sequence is CASSFQSSGRNEQYF. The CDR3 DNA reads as TGTGCCAGCAGCTTTCAGTCTAGCGGGAGAAACGAGCAGTACTTC.